The rows below give T cell receptor beta chains drawn from one sample of a study of control samples from healthy donors and cancer patients. The table came from immunoSEQ multiplex PCR; TCRdb's copy has only in-frame clones and leaves some out. The sample shows about 95,000 clones, about 89% of them seen only once. The sample taken for sequencing was blood. The receptor set was obtained from a woman between 25 and 40 years old in good health. The CDR3 runs from the conserved cysteine through the conserved F or W. A D gene is named only where the DNA matches it firmly. Size is stated for part of the rows, as once, few or many counts, or as a class when the clone is expanded.

CDR3nt: TGTGCCAGTAGTATAGCCTTTTACTCCGCCACTAGCACAGATACGCAGTATTTT; CDR3aa: CASSIAFYSATSTDTQYF; abundance: .; v_gene: TRBV19; d_gene: .; j_gene: TRBJ2-3
CDR3nt: TGTGCCAGCAGCGTAGCAGGGTTCCTCTCTGGGGCCAACGTCCTGACTTTC; CDR3aa: CASSVAGFLSGANVLTF; abundance: .; v_gene: TRBV9; d_gene: .; j_gene: TRBJ2-6
CDR3nt: TGTGCCTGGAGTGTAGGGCTTCGGAGTTTCAAACTGTTTTTT; CDR3aa: CAWSVGLRSFKLFF; abundance: .; v_gene: TRBV30; d_gene: .; j_gene: TRBJ1-4
CDR3nt: TGTGCCAGCTCACCCGGACAGGGGGTGTCAAGGGGAAACACCATATATTTT; CDR3aa: CASSPGQGVSRGNTIYF; abundance: .; v_gene: TRBV18; d_gene: TRBD1; j_gene: TRBJ1-3
CDR3nt: TGTGCCAGCAGTTTAGCCACGAACTATGGCTACACCTTC; CDR3aa: CASSLATNYGYTF; abundance: .; v_gene: TRBV28; d_gene: .; j_gene: TRBJ1-2
CDR3nt: TGTGCCAGCAGCCCATCAGGACAGGGCACCGGGGAGCTGTTTTTT; CDR3aa: CASSPSGQGTGELFF; abundance: .; v_gene: TRBV7-6; d_gene: TRBD1; j_gene: TRBJ2-2
CDR3nt: TGTGCCAGCAGCCCTATCAGCACCATGAACACTGAAGCTTTCTTT; CDR3aa: CASSPISTMNTEAFF; abundance: .; v_gene: TRBV28; d_gene: .; j_gene: TRBJ1-1
CDR3nt: TGTGCCAGCACCCCGGCCGGGACAGGGCAGTATTCTGAAGCTTTCTTT; CDR3aa: CASTPAGTGQYSEAFF; abundance: .; v_gene: TRBV7-9; d_gene: TRBD1; j_gene: TRBJ1-1
CDR3nt: TGTGCCAGCACCCACCAAGGGGGCGTTGGTTCACCCCTCCACTTT; CDR3aa: CASTHQGGVGSPLHF; abundance: .; v_gene: TRBV5-5; d_gene: TRBD1; j_gene: TRBJ1-6
CDR3nt: TGCGCCAGCAGCCAAGAGGGGCTGGCTAGCGGGTACAATGAGCAGTTCTTC; CDR3aa: CASSQEGLASGYNEQFF; abundance: .; v_gene: TRBV4-1; d_gene: TRBD2; j_gene: TRBJ2-1
CDR3nt: TGCGCCAGCAGTGAGTGGACAAACTATAATTCACCCCTCCACTTT; CDR3aa: CASSEWTNYNSPLHF; abundance: .; v_gene: TRBV10-2; d_gene: .; j_gene: TRBJ1-6
CDR3nt: TGCAGCGTTGCCCCAGGGGGTTATACTGAAGCTTTCTTT; CDR3aa: CSVAPGGYTEAFF; abundance: .; v_gene: TRBV29-1; d_gene: TRBD1; j_gene: TRBJ1-1
CDR3nt: TGTGCCAGCAGCCGAAAATTGGGACAGGGAGGTGAGCAGTTCTTC; CDR3aa: CASSRKLGQGGEQFF; abundance: .; v_gene: TRBV7-9; d_gene: TRBD1; j_gene: TRBJ2-1
CDR3nt: TGTGCCAGCAGCCAAGACGACGGCAGGATGGTCGTAGGCTACACCTTC; CDR3aa: CASSQDDGRMVVGYTF; abundance: .; v_gene: TRBV14; d_gene: .; j_gene: TRBJ1-2
CDR3nt: TGTGCCAGCTCACCGGGACTAGCGGGAGGCCCTTCCTACAATGAGCAGTTCTTC; CDR3aa: CASSPGLAGGPSYNEQFF; abundance: .; v_gene: TRBV18; d_gene: TRBD2; j_gene: TRBJ2-1
CDR3nt: TGTGCCAGCTCACCAAGACACATAAGCTCCTACGAGCAGTACTTC; CDR3aa: CASSPRHISSYEQYF; abundance: .; v_gene: TRBV18; d_gene: .; j_gene: TRBJ2-7
CDR3nt: TGTGCCAGTAGTACCACGGGTGTCGCAACTAATGAAAAACTGTTTTTT; CDR3aa: CASSTTGVATNEKLFF; abundance: .; v_gene: TRBV19; d_gene: .; j_gene: TRBJ1-4
CDR3nt: TGTGCCAGCAGTTTGTACAATCAGCCCCAGCATTTT; CDR3aa: CASSLYNQPQHF; abundance: once; v_gene: TRBV28; d_gene: .; j_gene: TRBJ1-5
CDR3nt: TGCGCCAGCAGCCGACTAACGACAGGGCCCACAGATACGCAGTATTTT; CDR3aa: CASSRLTTGPTDTQYF; abundance: .; v_gene: TRBV5-1; d_gene: TRBD1; j_gene: TRBJ2-3
CDR3nt: TGTGCCAGCAGTTCCTCGGACAGCTATAGCAATCAGCCCCAGCATTTT; CDR3aa: CASSSSDSYSNQPQHF; abundance: .; v_gene: TRBV27; d_gene: .; j_gene: TRBJ1-5
CDR3nt: TGTGCCAGCAGTACAGGGGTAAGGGACACCATATATTTT; CDR3aa: CASSTGVRDTIYF; abundance: .; v_gene: TRBV25-1; d_gene: TRBD1; j_gene: TRBJ1-3
CDR3nt: TGTGCCAGCAGTTTCATCGGCACTGAAGCTTTCTTT; CDR3aa: CASSFIGTEAFF; abundance: .; v_gene: TRBV27; d_gene: .; j_gene: TRBJ1-1
CDR3nt: TGTGCCAGCAGCCAAGAGACCCAGTACTTC; CDR3aa: CASSQETQYF; abundance: .; v_gene: TRBV11-2; d_gene: .; j_gene: TRBJ2-5
CDR3nt: TGTGCCAGCAGCGCCTCGACGGAGAGCTCTGGAAACACCATATATTTT; CDR3aa: CASSASTESSGNTIYF; abundance: .; v_gene: TRBV9; d_gene: .; j_gene: TRBJ1-3
CDR3nt: TGTGCCAGCAGCGTCCAGACAGGGGATACCGGTGAAAAACTGTTTTTT; CDR3aa: CASSVQTGDTGEKLFF; abundance: .; v_gene: TRBV9; d_gene: TRBD1; j_gene: TRBJ1-4
CDR3nt: TGTGCCAGCAGCCAAGATCGACTGGATGAGCAGTTCTTC; CDR3aa: CASSQDRLDEQFF; abundance: .; v_gene: TRBV4-2; d_gene: .; j_gene: TRBJ2-1
CDR3nt: TGTGCCAGCACCTCGAGAGGATCCTCCTACAATGAGCAGTTCTTC; CDR3aa: CASTSRGSSYNEQFF; abundance: .; v_gene: TRBV5-5; d_gene: .; j_gene: TRBJ2-1
CDR3nt: TGTGCCAGCAGTTTTTTTGGAAACACCATATATTTT; CDR3aa: CASSFFGNTIYF; abundance: .; v_gene: TRBV12-3/TRBV12-4; d_gene: .; j_gene: TRBJ1-3
CDR3nt: TGCAGCGTTGCCGGTAACTATGGCTACACCTTC; CDR3aa: CSVAGNYGYTF; abundance: .; v_gene: TRBV29-1; d_gene: .; j_gene: TRBJ1-2
CDR3nt: TGTGCCAGCAGTGAAGCGGGGGACTATGGCTACACCTTC; CDR3aa: CASSEAGDYGYTF; abundance: .; v_gene: TRBV6-1; d_gene: .; j_gene: TRBJ1-2
CDR3nt: TGTGCCAGCAGCCTTAACTCGGGAGAGACCCAGTACTTC; CDR3aa: CASSLNSGETQYF; abundance: .; v_gene: TRBV6-4; d_gene: .; j_gene: TRBJ2-5
CDR3nt: TGTGCCAGCAGCGTAGGACAGGGGCCTTCCTACGAGCAGTACTTC; CDR3aa: CASSVGQGPSYEQYF; abundance: .; v_gene: TRBV9; d_gene: TRBD1; j_gene: TRBJ2-7
CDR3nt: TGCGCCAGCAGCTTGGTGGGACAGGGCACAGATACGCAGTATTTT; CDR3aa: CASSLVGQGTDTQYF; abundance: .; v_gene: TRBV5-1; d_gene: TRBD1; j_gene: TRBJ2-3
CDR3nt: TGTGCCATAATGGGGGTGGATGGCTACACCTTC; CDR3aa: CAIMGVDGYTF; abundance: once; v_gene: TRBV6-5; d_gene: .; j_gene: TRBJ1-2
CDR3nt: TGTGCCAGCAGCTTGGGGGGACCCCCCGAAGGGGACACCATATATTTT; CDR3aa: CASSLGGPPEGDTIYF; abundance: .; v_gene: TRBV5-4; d_gene: .; j_gene: TRBJ1-3
CDR3nt: TGCGCCAGCAGCCAACCAGGGCGGGCGGCCGCGGTAAAACTGTTTTTT; CDR3aa: CASSQPGRAAAVKLFF; abundance: .; v_gene: TRBV4-1; d_gene: .; j_gene: TRBJ1-4
CDR3nt: TGTGCCAGCAGTTATCGGACAGACAAGATGAACACTGAAGCTTTCTTT; CDR3aa: CASSYRTDKMNTEAFF; abundance: .; v_gene: TRBV6-5; d_gene: .; j_gene: TRBJ1-1
CDR3nt: TGTGCCAGTAGCCCCTCGACAGCCTCTGCAACTAATGAAAAACTGTTTTTT; CDR3aa: CASSPSTASATNEKLFF; abundance: .; v_gene: TRBV19; d_gene: .; j_gene: TRBJ1-4
CDR3nt: TGTGCCTGGAGCGGGGGACTACTTTGGGATTTT; CDR3aa: CAWSGGLLWDF; abundance: .; v_gene: TRBV30; d_gene: TRBD2; j_gene: TRBJ2-3
CDR3nt: TGTGCCAGCAGCTCTCGGGAGAGTCAGCCCCAGCATTTT; CDR3aa: CASSSRESQPQHF; abundance: .; v_gene: TRBV7-8; d_gene: .; j_gene: TRBJ1-5
CDR3nt: TGTGCCAGCAGAGAGAGGATCGGGGCTGGCTATGGCTACACCTTC; CDR3aa: CASRERIGAGYGYTF; abundance: .; v_gene: TRBV6-5; d_gene: .; j_gene: TRBJ1-2
CDR3nt: TGTGCCAGCAGTTTATCGCGACTGCGCTTACCCTACAATGAGCAGTTCTTC; CDR3aa: CASSLSRLRLPYNEQFF; abundance: few; v_gene: TRBV27; d_gene: .; j_gene: TRBJ2-1
CDR3nt: TGTGCCAGCAGCCCTGAAGTGGGCGGATACAATGAGCAGTTCTTC; CDR3aa: CASSPEVGGYNEQFF; abundance: .; v_gene: TRBV7-2; d_gene: .; j_gene: TRBJ2-1
CDR3nt: TGTGCCAGCTCGAAGGGACTCACCGGGGAGCTGTTTTTT; CDR3aa: CASSKGLTGELFF; abundance: .; v_gene: TRBV18; d_gene: .; j_gene: TRBJ2-2
CDR3nt: TGTGCCAGCAGGCAACGCAAAGGAGCGGCTCAGCAAGAGACCCAGTACTTC; CDR3aa: CASRQRKGAAQQETQYF; abundance: .; v_gene: TRBV7-9; d_gene: .; j_gene: TRBJ2-5
CDR3nt: TGTGCCAGCAGCGTCTACAATGAGCAGTTCTTC; CDR3aa: CASSVYNEQFF; abundance: .; v_gene: TRBV3-1/TRBV3-2; d_gene: .; j_gene: TRBJ2-1
CDR3nt: TGCGCCAGCAGCGGGGACAGGCTCGGAAACACCATATATTTT; CDR3aa: CASSGDRLGNTIYF; abundance: .; v_gene: TRBV5-1; d_gene: TRBD1; j_gene: TRBJ1-3
CDR3nt: TGCGCCAGCAGTGATGCTAGCGGCTCCTACGAGCAGTACTTC; CDR3aa: CASSDASGSYEQYF; abundance: once; v_gene: TRBV10-2; d_gene: TRBD2; j_gene: TRBJ2-7
CDR3nt: TGTGCCAGTACGACAGGGGACTATGGCTACACCTTC; CDR3aa: CASTTGDYGYTF; abundance: .; v_gene: TRBV28; d_gene: TRBD1; j_gene: TRBJ1-2
CDR3nt: TGTGCCAGCTACGATACAGGGATTTGGAATGAGCAGTTCTTC; CDR3aa: CASYDTGIWNEQFF; abundance: .; v_gene: TRBV28; d_gene: .; j_gene: TRBJ2-1
CDR3nt: TGTGCCAGTAGTATTATTGGGGGAGGCACCGGGGAGCTGTTTTTT; CDR3aa: CASSIIGGGTGELFF; abundance: .; v_gene: TRBV19; d_gene: .; j_gene: TRBJ2-2
CDR3nt: TGTGCCAGCAGCTTAGAGGGGTCTGGGGCCAACGTCCTGACTTTC; CDR3aa: CASSLEGSGANVLTF; abundance: .; v_gene: TRBV13; d_gene: .; j_gene: TRBJ2-6
CDR3nt: TGTGCCAGCAGCCCGAACAGGGGGCGCTGGCAGCCCCAGCATTTT; CDR3aa: CASSPNRGRWQPQHF; abundance: .; v_gene: TRBV5-6; d_gene: TRBD1; j_gene: TRBJ1-5
CDR3nt: TGTGCCAGCAGCCCCGGTCCCCCCCAGCCCCAGCATTTT; CDR3aa: CASSPGPPQPQHF; abundance: .; v_gene: TRBV11-1; d_gene: .; j_gene: TRBJ1-5
CDR3nt: TGTGCCAGCAGCGACGGGGGGGATTTTGCCTACGAGCAGTACTTC; CDR3aa: CASSDGGDFAYEQYF; abundance: .; v_gene: TRBV5-4; d_gene: TRBD2; j_gene: TRBJ2-7